Below, 29 T cell receptor beta chains from the same sample are listed, as sequenced in a study of OX40 agonist ivuxolimab in advanced cancers. Assay used: immunoSEQ multiplex PCR; TCRdb lists only in-frame clones, some missing. Among about 45,000 clones listed, roughly 90% were seen once. The sample in question was CD4+ or CD8+ T cells sorted from blood, obtained in a trial of the OX40 agonist ivuxolimab. These receptors were taken from an adult with an advanced solid tumor such as melanoma, head and neck, liver or kidney cancer.

The V and J genes are TRBV7-6 and TRBJ2-1; D possibly uses TRBD1 or TRBD2 (7 bases each). V lost 5 bases, J lost 5 bases, and 31 bases lay in between. The germline V gene has CDR1 SGHVS and CDR2 FNYEAQ. This CDR3 is built from 20 residues. The CDR3 region is CASSPDRAWVGRALHNEQFF. Written as DNA, the CDR3 is TGTGCCAGCAGCCCCGACAGGGCCTGGGTGGGGAGGGCCCTTCACAATGAGCAGTTCTTC. The full variable domain, in which reference TRBV7-6 and TRBJ2-1 provide the parts outside the CDR3, is GAGVSQSPRYKVTKRGQDVALRCDPISGHVSLYWYRQALGQGPEFLTYFNYEAQQDKSGLPNDRFSAERPEGSISTLTIQRTEQRDSAMYRCASSPDRAWVGRALHNEQFFGPGTRLTVL.

The gene calls are TRBV6-6 and TRBJ2-7; TRBD1 aligns across 8 bases. There are 14 residues in the CDR3. The V segment lost 0 bases and the J segment 3 bases; nucleotides outside the gene matches: 1. CDR1 and CDR2 (germline): MNHNY, SVGAGI (reference sequence). The CDR3 DNA reads TGTGCCAGCAGTTACTCCGGACAGGGCTACGAGCAGTACTTC. Protein sequence: CASSYSGQGYEQYF.

J is TRBJ1-2 and V is TRBV5-4; the D is unclear. This CDR3 is built from 13 residues. V lost 0 bases and J 4 bases, leaving 7 bases between the germline ends. CDR1 is SGHNT and CDR2 is YYREEE in the germline V gene (reference sequence). CDR3 nucleotide sequence: TGTGCCAGCAGCTTGGTCGGGGTCTATGGCTACACCTTC. It codes for CASSLVGVYGYTF. Variable domain in full (rest from reference TRBV5-4 and TRBJ1-2): ETGVTQSPTHLIKTRGQQVTLRCSSQSGHNTVSWYQQALGQGPQFIFQYYREEENGRGNFPPRFSGLQFPNYSSELNVNALELDDSALYLCASSLVGVYGYTFGSGTRLTVV.

The V gene is TRBV5-4, the J gene TRBJ1-2; D perhaps matches TRBD1 (6 bases). The germline V gene encodes CDR1 SGHNT and CDR2 YYREEE (reference sequence). The CDR3 consists of 13 residues. Trimming left V 4 bases short and J 2 bases short, with 9 bases between. As DNA, the CDR3 is TGTGCCAGCAGCCTAGACAGGAACTATGGCTACACCTTC. Translating gives CASSLDRNYGYTF.

This rearrangement joins TRBV9 to TRBJ1-2, with D uncertain. The CDR3 totals 15 residues. The V gene's germline CDR1 is SGDLS and CDR2 YYNGEE. Trimming took 0 bases from V and 2 from J, leaving 11 bases between them. The CDR3, as DNA: TGTGCCAGCAGCGTAGGCCCGGACGGGAACTATGGCTACACCTTC. It is translated as CASSVGPDGNYGYTF.

The chain joins TRBV29-1 to TRBJ1-1, with D possibly TRBD1 on 5 matching bases. Germline V gene data show CDR1 as SQVTM and CDR2 as ANQGSEA. The CDR3 extends over 15 amino acids. The V end was cut by 6 bases, the J end by 1 base, with 18 bases between. The DNA for the CDR3 is TGCAGCGTAGACCGGGGGTTGCGGGCGAACACTGAAGCTTTCTTT. This sequence encodes CSVDRGLRANTEAFF. Full variable domain (rest looked up from reference TRBV29-1 and TRBJ1-1): SAVISQKPSRDICQRGTSLTIQCQVDSQVTMMFWYRQQPGQSLTLIATANQGSEATYESGFVIDKFPISRPNLTFSTLTVSNMSPEDSSIYLCSVDRGLRANTEAFFGQGTRLTVV.

The chain links TRBV10-3 to TRBJ1-4; perhaps TRBD1 as D (5 bases). V was cut by 11 bases and J by 4 bases, with 14 bases left in between. CDR1 is ENHRY, CDR2 SYGVKD, per germline. This CDR3 spans 13 amino acids. CDR3 nucleotides: TGTGCCGCCAGAGGACAAGTTAATGAAAAACTGTTTTTT. Its translation is CAARGQVNEKLFF.

The rearrangement links TRBV19 to TRBJ2-3, with D perhaps matching TRBD2 (5 bases). The CDR3 extends over 16 amino acids. The V and J ends lost 3 bases and 2 bases respectively, with 15 bases between them. Germline CDR1 and CDR2: LNHDA and SQIVND (reference sequence). CDR3 residues: CASSIEGRLDTDTQYF. Here the CDR3 DNA reads TGTGCCAGTAGTATTGAGGGCAGACTCGACACAGATACGCAGTATTTT.

The chain couples TRBV9 to TRBJ1-6; D not resolved. The CDR3 is made up of 15 amino acids. Trimming shortened V by 0 bases and J by 8 bases, and 12 bases separated the two germline ends. Germline V gene lookup returns CDR1 SGDLS and CDR2 YYNGEE. In DNA form, the CDR3 reads TGTGCCAGCAGCGTAGGGTCGGGGTTTGATTCACCCCTCCACTTT. This sequence encodes CASSVGSGFDSPLHF.

The chain carries TRBV13 and TRBJ1-6; TRBD1 aligns across 9 bases. Germline lookup yields CDR1 PRHDT and CDR2 FYEKMQ (reference sequence). Trimming took 2 bases from V and 10 from J; bases not matched to a gene: 3. This CDR3 has 14 amino acids. In nucleotides, the CDR3 is TGTGCCAGCAGCTTACCGACAGGGGGGTCACCCCTCCACTTT. This encodes CASSLPTGGSPLHF.

In DNA, the CDR3 is TGTGCCAGCAGGTCTTGGGGACAGGGTGATGAAAAACTGTTTTTT. Amino acid sequence: CASRSWGQGDEKLFF. The J gene is TRBJ1-4, the V gene TRBV27; 9 bases align to TRBD1. V was clipped by 6 bases and J by 6 bases; unmatched bases: 8. The V gene's germline CDR1 is MNHEY and CDR2 SMNVEV (reference sequence). There are 15 residues in the CDR3.

The chain employs TRBV29-1 and TRBJ1-5; D call uncertain. The CDR3 totals 13 residues. The V gene's germline CDR1 is SQVTM and CDR2 ANQGSEA. V was clipped by 6 bases and J by 0 bases, with 9 bases between them. This CDR3 reads CSVSTDSNQPQHF. The CDR3 DNA reads TGCAGCGTGTCGACGGATAGCAATCAGCCCCAGCATTTT.

V is TRBV5-4 and J is TRBJ2-3; D call uncertain. V lost 9 bases and J 4 bases, leaving 12 bases between the germline ends. CDR1 and CDR2 from the germline V gene are SGHNT and YYREEE (reference sequence). This CDR3 region has 12 residues. CDR3 in amino acids: CATGSGADTQYF. CDR3 coding DNA: TGTGCCACAGGATCGGGCGCAGATACGCAGTATTTT.

This rearrangement joins TRBV7-8 to TRBJ1-4; D call uncertain. V lost 3 bases and J 5 bases, leaving 7 bases between the germline ends. The germline V gene has CDR1 SGHVS and CDR2 FQNEAQ. This CDR3 spans 13 amino acids. The CDR3 loop reads CASSFGLNEKLFF. The CDR3 nucleotides are TGTGCCAGCAGCTTCGGCCTGAATGAAAAACTGTTTTTT.

The sample holds one count of this clone. V usage is TRBV5-8 and J usage is TRBJ2-5; unclear D gene. The length of the CDR3 is 12 residues. Germline V lookup: CDR1 SGHTS, CDR2 YDEGEE. V was clipped by 3 bases and J by 4 bases, with 7 bases between them. CDR3 sequence reads: CASSSLGETQYF. CDR3 bases: TGTGCCAGCAGCTCCCTAGGAGAGACCCAGTACTTC.

The rearrangement uses TRBV4-2 and TRBJ2-7; TRBD2 agrees at 7 bases. The germline V gene has CDR1 LGHNA and CDR2 YNFKEQ. Germline trimming cut 1 base from V and 1 base from J; bases unmatched to any gene: 4. The CDR3 sequence is 15 residues long. The CDR3 region has the DNA TGTGCCAGCAGCCAAGCTAGCGGCGCTTCCTACGAGCAGTACTTC. This gives the protein CASSQASGASYEQYF.

This clone appeared a single time. V usage is TRBV7-1 and J usage is TRBJ1-1, with D unresolved. TRBV7-1 is sorted into the ORF group, with uncertain function. The CDR3 runs to 13 residues. Trimming took 4 bases from V and 5 from J, leaving 11 bases between them. DNA for the CDR3: TGTGCCAGCAGCTTAACTAGGGAGACTGAAGCTTTCTTT. Residues: CASSLTRETEAFF.

This clone was counted once. The chain is built from TRBV18 and TRBJ1-4; a weak D match, TRBD1 (5 bases). The CDR3 is 15 amino acids. Trimming shortened V by 6 bases and J by 6 bases, and 17 bases separated the two germline ends. Germline CDR1 KGHSH, CDR2 LQKENI. CDR3 in amino acids: CASSPSRDSYEKLFF. The CDR3 DNA reads TGTGCCAGCTCGCCTTCCCGGGACTCCTATGAAAAACTGTTTTTT. Combining the CDR3 with reference TRBV18 and TRBJ1-4 gives the whole variable domain NAGVMQNPRHLVRRRGQEARLRCSPMKGHSHVYWYRQLPEEGLKFMVYLQKENIIDESGMPKERFSAEFPKEGPSILRIQQVVRGDSAAYFCASSPSRDSYEKLFFGSGTQLSVL.

The genes are TRBV14 and TRBJ2-3, with TRBD2 matching 10 bases. There are 15 residues in the CDR3. The junction had 3 bases not matched to a gene; V was cut back by 5 bases and J by 1 base. Germline-derived CDR1 and CDR2 are SGHDN and FVKESK. The DNA for the CDR3 is TGTGCCAGCAGCAATAGCGGGAGGCGCACAGATACGCAGTATTTT. Translating it yields CASSNSGRRTDTQYF.

The rearrangement joins TRBV11-3 to TRBJ2-3; 10 bases are shared with TRBD2. CDR1 and CDR2 (germline): SGHNT, YENEEA. There are 15 residues in the CDR3. Trimming cost V 5 bases and J 6 bases; bases outside gene matches: 8. Here the CDR3 DNA reads TGTGCCAGCAGCCAGCGGGAGGGCCGTTCGGATACGCAGTATTTT. It specifies CASSQREGRSDTQYF.

The V and J genes are TRBV5-1 and TRBJ2-2; D unresolved. The germline V and J ends were trimmed by 9 bases and 7 bases, with 13 bases remaining between them. Germline V gene data show CDR1 as SGHRS and CDR2 as YFSETQ. The length of the CDR3 is 12 residues. CDR3 sequence (DNA): TGCGCCACCCGGAAATCGAGCGGGGAGCTGTTTTTT. Its translation is CATRKSSGELFF.

The chain links TRBV11-1 to TRBJ2-2; TRBD2 matches at 14 bases. Germline V gives CDR1 SGHAT, CDR2 FQDESV (reference sequence). The CDR3 is 18 residues long. After removal of 2 bases from V and 8 bases from J, the junction contained 10 bases not matched to a gene. The CDR3 coding sequence is TGTGCCAGCAGCTTATTGGCGGGACTAGCGGGAGTGAGGGGGGAGCTGTTTTTT. Translated: CASSLLAGLAGVRGELFF.

This chain links TRBV7-2 with TRBJ2-3, with TRBD1 as a possible D gene (5 bases). The CDR3 sequence is 15 residues long. CDR1 is SGHTA and CDR2 is FQGNSA in the germline V gene. Trimming pared 6 bases from V and 3 bases from J, leaving 16 bases between. The CDR3 loop reads CASSHQGWMTDTQYF. The DNA for the CDR3 is TGTGCCAGCAGTCATCAGGGATGGATGACAGATACGCAGTATTTT.

The chain has TRBV10-3 and TRBJ2-2; D is uncertain. Germline CDR1 reads ENHRY; CDR2 reads SYGVKD. The CDR3 has 11 residues. V was shortened by 10 bases and J by 7 bases, with 10 bases between the two germline ends. Here the CDR3 reads CATRKNGELFF. CDR3 sequence (DNA): TGTGCCACACGGAAGAACGGGGAGCTGTTTTTT.

The sample holds one count of this clone. The chain is built from TRBV19 and TRBJ1-2, with no clear D. This CDR3 comprises 12 residues. Per germline, CDR1 LNHDA and CDR2 SQIVND (reference sequence). V dropped 3 bases and J dropped 9 bases, with 11 bases sitting between them. The CDR3 DNA follows: TGTGCCAGTAGTATCGGTTTGGGAAGCTACACCTTC. As protein: CASSIGLGSYTF.

This clone was recorded only once. The chain joins TRBV27 to TRBJ1-1; D is undetermined. There are 14 residues in the CDR3. The germline V and J ends were trimmed by 1 base and 2 bases, with 8 bases remaining between them. Per the germline V gene, CDR1 is MNHEY and CDR2 is SMNVEV (reference sequence). The CDR3 here is CASSLFPTNTEAFF. The DNA of the CDR3 is TGTGCCAGCAGTTTATTCCCGACTAACACTGAAGCTTTCTTT.

The chain carries TRBV7-3 and TRBJ1-1; D remains unclear. V gave up 2 bases and J gave up 11 bases, with 15 bases separating them. This CDR3 comprises 13 residues. Germline V gene lookup returns CDR1 SGHTA and CDR2 FQGTGA. The CDR3 sequence: CASSLSPEGAAFF. The CDR3 nucleotides read TGTGCCAGCAGCTTATCCCCGGAGGGTGCGGCTTTCTTT.

The chain joins TRBV28 to TRBJ2-3; D gene unclear. V was trimmed by 3 bases and J by 2 bases, leaving 9 bases between them. The CDR3 contains 14 residues. The germline V gene encodes CDR1 MDHEN and CDR2 SYDVKM. DNA for the CDR3: TGTGCCAGCAGTTTGGAGCATTTCACAGATACGCAGTATTTT. As protein: CASSLEHFTDTQYF.

The rearrangement joins TRBV19 to TRBJ2-3; D tentatively fits TRBD1 or TRBD2 (6 bases each). V lost 7 bases and J lost 1, with 15 bases in between. This CDR3 has 15 amino acids. Germline CDR1 is LNHDA and CDR2 is SQIVND (reference sequence). Written as DNA, the CDR3 is TGTGCCAGTATTCCAGGGGACTCCGGCACAGATACGCAGTATTTT. This sequence encodes CASIPGDSGTDTQYF.